These T cell receptor beta chains were read from a single sample in a study of OX40 agonist ivuxolimab in advanced cancers. Profiling relied on immunoSEQ multiplex PCR, and the TCRdb table lists in-frame clones only, not all of them. This sample carries roughly 100,000 clones, almost 90% of them seen once, and the ten largest clones take approximately 0.16%. Source: CD4+ or CD8+ T cells sorted from blood, taken in a trial of the OX40 agonist ivuxolimab. The receptors shown here come from an adult with an advanced solid tumor such as melanoma, head and neck, liver or kidney cancer. Both conserved end residues are part of each CDR3. D genes are given only for firm matches. The listing skips clone size in some rows; elsewhere it reads once, few, many or a size class.

>-|TRBD1|TRBV5-6|TRBJ2-3
TGTGCCAGCAGCTCACTCGGGACAGGGGTTCGCACAGATACGCAGTATTTT
CASSSLGTGVRTDTQYF
>once|TRBD1|TRBV18|TRBJ2-3
TGTGCCAGCTCAGAGGGACAGGGGGCTACAGATACGCAGTATTTT
CASSEGQGATDTQYF
>few|-|TRBV2|TRBJ1-1
TGTGCCAGCAGTGAAAGTAGGGACACTGAAGCTTTCTTT
CASSESRDTEAFF
>-|TRBD1|TRBV29-1|TRBJ1-2
TGCAGCGGGACGGACAGGGGAGACTATGGCTACACCTTC
CSGTDRGDYGYTF
>-|-|TRBV28|TRBJ1-5
TGTGCCAGCAGATTCAGGGGATTTAATCAGCCCCAGCATTTT
CASRFRGFNQPQHF
>-|-|TRBV14|TRBJ2-1
TGTGCCAGCAGCAGGGTAGGCTTCTACAATGAGCAGTTCTTC
CASSRVGFYNEQFF
>-|TRBD2|TRBV19|TRBJ2-7
TGTGCCAGTAGCCAGGGACTAGCGGGAGTTTGGGACGAGCAGTACTTC
CASSQGLAGVWDEQYF
>-|TRBD1|TRBV6-6|TRBJ1-5
TGTGCCAGCAGTTTCCTAGACAGGGGTCCCAATCAGCCCCAGCATTTT
CASSFLDRGPNQPQHF
>-|TRBD1|TRBV27|TRBJ2-5
TGTGCCAGCAGTTTATCGGGACAGGGATTCAAAGAGACCCAGTACTTC
CASSLSGQGFKETQYF
>-|TRBD1|TRBV28|TRBJ1-5
TGTGCCAGCAGTTTCATCCAGGGGGCTGGTCAGCCCCAGCATTTT
CASSFIQGAGQPQHF
>-|TRBD2|TRBV29-1|TRBJ2-1
TGCAGCGTTGTGGGGGGGCAAACGGGAGGGTCCTACAATGAGCAGTTCTTC
CSVVGGQTGGSYNEQFF
>-|-|TRBV2|TRBJ2-7
TGTGCCACTAGCGTAGACTACGAGCAGTACTTC
CATSVDYEQYF
>-|TRBD1|TRBV14|TRBJ1-4
TGTGCCAGCAGCCGCGGGGGACAGGGGTTTGCAACTAATGAAAAACTGTTTTTT
CASSRGGQGFATNEKLFF
>-|-|TRBV6-1|TRBJ2-5
TGTGCCAGCAGTGTAAAGGGGGAGACCCAGTACTTC
CASSVKGETQYF
>-|-|TRBV4-2|TRBJ1-6
TGTGCCAGCAGCCAAGTAGATAATTCACCCCTCCACTTT
CASSQVDNSPLHF
>-|-|TRBV19|TRBJ2-2
TGTGCCAGTAGTATTGCCGAGGCACACACCGGGGAGCTGTTTTTT
CASSIAEAHTGELFF
>-|-|TRBV19|TRBJ1-2
TGTGCCAGTAGACGGACTCAGTCTAACTATGGCTACACCTTC
CASRRTQSNYGYTF
>-|TRBD2|TRBV5-1|TRBJ2-1
TGCGCCAGCAGCTTGGAAGGACTAGCTATGGAGCAGTTCTTC
CASSLEGLAMEQFF
>-|-|TRBV5-1|TRBJ2-1
TGCGCCAGCAGCTCCCGGGACTTCTACAATGAGCAGTTCTTC
CASSSRDFYNEQFF
>-|-|TRBV15|TRBJ2-1
TGTGCCACCAGCAGGGGAACAACAAATGAGCAGTTCTTC
CATSRGTTNEQFF
>-|-|TRBV6-1|TRBJ1-1
TGTGCCAGCAGGACAGGTCAGAACACTGAAGCTTTCTTT
CASRTGQNTEAFF
>-|-|TRBV6-6|TRBJ1-4
TGTGCCAGCAGTTACTCGACAGCAGATAATGAAAAACTGTTTTTT
CASSYSTADNEKLFF
>-|-|TRBV6-1|TRBJ2-5
TGTGCCAGCAGTCTGGGGGGCGGGGAAGAGACCCAGTACTTC
CASSLGGGEETQYF
>-|-|TRBV11-2|TRBJ2-5
TGTGCCAGCAGCCACATCGACAGCGAAGAGACCCAGTACTTC
CASSHIDSEETQYF
>-|-|TRBV6-5|TRBJ2-7
TGTGCCAGCAGTTACTCCTCCGGGATTCCCTCCTACGAGCAGTACTTC
CASSYSSGIPSYEQYF
>-|TRBD1|TRBV30|TRBJ2-1
TGTGCCTGGGACCGGGACAGGGACAATGAGCAGTTCTTC
CAWDRDRDNEQFF
>-|-|TRBV30|TRBJ1-4
TGTGCCTGGGGGCGCGAAAAACTGTTTTTT
CAWGREKLFF
>-|TRBD1|TRBV18|TRBJ1-4
TGTGCCAGCTCACCGTGGGACAGGGCGATCGAAAAACTGTTTTTT
CASSPWDRAIEKLFF